Detailed here is one T cell receptor beta chain. This record belongs to a study of technical replicates of blood from a few donors. Assay: immunoSEQ multiplex PCR; the TCRdb copy retains only in-frame clones and omits some. The sample lists roughly 50,000 clones; around 96% were seen once. V gave up 1 base and J gave up 2 bases, with 11 bases separating them. The germline CDR1 and CDR2 sequences are MGHRA and YSYEKL. CDR3 length equals 15 residues. The sequence came from a human donor in good health. Some clones in this sample may be carry-over from other donors' samples. Material for sequencing was PBMCs. The rearrangement joins TRBV4-1 to TRBJ1-2, with a weak D call TRBD1 (6 bases). The CDR3 bases are TGCGCCAGCAGCCAAGTCGCAGGGGCCAACTATGGCTACACCTTC. This codes for CASSQVAGANYGYTF.